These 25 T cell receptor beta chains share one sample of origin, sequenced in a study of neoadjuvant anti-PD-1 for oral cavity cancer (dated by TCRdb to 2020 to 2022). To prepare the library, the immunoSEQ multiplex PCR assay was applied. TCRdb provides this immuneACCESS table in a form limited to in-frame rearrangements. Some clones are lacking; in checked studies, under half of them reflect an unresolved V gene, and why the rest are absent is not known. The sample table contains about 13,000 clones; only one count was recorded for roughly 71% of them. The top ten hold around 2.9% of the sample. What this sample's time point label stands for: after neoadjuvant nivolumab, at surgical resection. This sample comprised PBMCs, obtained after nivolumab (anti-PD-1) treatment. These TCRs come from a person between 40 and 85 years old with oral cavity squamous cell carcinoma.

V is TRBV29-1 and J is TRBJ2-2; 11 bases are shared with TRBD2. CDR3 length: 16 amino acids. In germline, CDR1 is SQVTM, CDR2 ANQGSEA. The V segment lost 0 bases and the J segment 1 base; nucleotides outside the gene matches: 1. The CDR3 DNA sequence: TGCAGCGTTGAAGATGGGACTAGCGGGAACACCGGGGAGCTGTTTTTT. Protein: CSVEDGTSGNTGELFF.

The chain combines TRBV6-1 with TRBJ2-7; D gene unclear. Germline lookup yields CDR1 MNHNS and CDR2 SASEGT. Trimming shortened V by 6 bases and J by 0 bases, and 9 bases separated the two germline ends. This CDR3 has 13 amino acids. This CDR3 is CASSAFSSYEQYF. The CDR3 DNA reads TGTGCCAGCAGCGCGTTCAGCTCCTACGAGCAGTACTTC.

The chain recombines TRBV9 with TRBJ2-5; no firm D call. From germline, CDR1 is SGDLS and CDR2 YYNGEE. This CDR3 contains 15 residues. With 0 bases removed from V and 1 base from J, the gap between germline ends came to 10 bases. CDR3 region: CASSVDVVSQETQYF. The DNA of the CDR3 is TGTGCCAGCAGCGTAGACGTAGTCAGCCAAGAGACCCAGTACTTC.

This CDR3 is CASSQYPQGDNTGELFF. The CDR3 coding sequence is TGTGCCAGCAGCCAGTATCCCCAGGGAGACAACACCGGGGAGCTGTTTTTT. V gene TRBV11-3 combines with J gene TRBJ2-2, with D perhaps being TRBD1 or TRBD2 (5 bases each). Germline CDR1 and CDR2: SGHNT and YENEEA. The CDR3 is 17 amino acids. V was clipped by 5 bases and J by 2 bases, with 18 bases between them.

In DNA form, the CDR3 reads TGTGCCAGCAGCTTAGCGCCGAGCCAGGGTGAAGCTTTCTTT. Encoded protein: CASSLAPSQGEAFF. This chain joins TRBV7-9 and TRBJ1-1; weak D call: TRBD1 (5 bases). Germline V gives CDR1 SEHNR, CDR2 FQNEAQ (reference sequence). This CDR3 is 14 amino acids long. Between the trimmed V and J ends, which lost 0 bases and 7 bases, there was a span of 12 bases.

The CDR3 spells CASSIEAGTSNQPQHF. The CDR3 DNA reads as TGTGCCAGTAGTATAGAAGCGGGGACTAGCAATCAGCCCCAGCATTTT. The gene calls are TRBV19 and TRBJ1-5, with a weak D call TRBD1 (5 bases). CDR3 length: 16 amino acids. CDR1 and CDR2 (germline): LNHDA, SQIVND (reference sequence). V was trimmed by 0 bases and J by 0 bases, leaving 9 bases between them.

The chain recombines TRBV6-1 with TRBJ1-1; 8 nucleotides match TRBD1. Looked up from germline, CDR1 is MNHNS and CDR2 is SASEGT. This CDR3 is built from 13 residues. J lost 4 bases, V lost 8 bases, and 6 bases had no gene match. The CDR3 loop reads CASGRQGSTEAFF. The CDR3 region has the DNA TGTGCCAGCGGGCGACAGGGGAGCACTGAAGCTTTCTTT.

The DNA of the CDR3 is TGTGCCAGAATGTGGGGAAGCAATCAGCCCCAGCATTTT. It specifies CARMWGSNQPQHF. The rearrangement links TRBV6-8 to TRBJ1-5; no firm D call. V lost 9 bases, J lost 1 base, and 10 bases lay in between. The germline V gene encodes CDR1 MNHGY and CDR2 SAAAGT. The CDR3 is 13 residues long.

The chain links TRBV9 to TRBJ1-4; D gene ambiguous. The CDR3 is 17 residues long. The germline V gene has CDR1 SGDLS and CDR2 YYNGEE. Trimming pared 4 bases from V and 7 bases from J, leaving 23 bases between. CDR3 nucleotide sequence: TGTGCCAGCAGCCCAAAAAGCCCCCTCGGTTCCGGTGAAAAACTGTTTTTT. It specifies CASSPKSPLGSGEKLFF.

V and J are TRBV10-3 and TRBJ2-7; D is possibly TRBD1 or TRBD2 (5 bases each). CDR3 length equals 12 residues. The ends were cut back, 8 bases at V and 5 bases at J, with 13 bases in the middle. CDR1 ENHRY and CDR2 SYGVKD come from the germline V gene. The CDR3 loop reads CAIEGSADEQYF. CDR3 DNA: TGTGCCATCGAGGGGTCAGCCGACGAGCAGTACTTC.

CDR3 DNA sequence: TGTGCCAGCAGTGACCCGAGCTCCTACGAGCAGTACTTC. Translation: CASSDPSSYEQYF. V usage is TRBV2 and J usage is TRBJ2-7; D is unresolved. CDR1 SNHLY and CDR2 FYNNEI come from the germline V gene. V lost 3 bases and J lost 0, with 6 bases in between. The CDR3 runs to 13 residues.

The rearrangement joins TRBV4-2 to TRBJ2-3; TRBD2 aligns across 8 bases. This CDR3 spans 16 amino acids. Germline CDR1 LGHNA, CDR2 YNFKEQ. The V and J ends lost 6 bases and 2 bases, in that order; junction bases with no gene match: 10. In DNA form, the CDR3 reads TGTGCCAGCAGGTCACGCGCGGGGGGTCCCACAGATACGCAGTATTTT. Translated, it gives CASRSRAGGPTDTQYF.

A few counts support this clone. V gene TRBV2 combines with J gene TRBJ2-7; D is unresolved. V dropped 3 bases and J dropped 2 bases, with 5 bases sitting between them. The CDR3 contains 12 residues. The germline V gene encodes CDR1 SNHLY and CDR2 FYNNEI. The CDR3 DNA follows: TGTGCCAGCAGTGACAGCACCTACGAGCAGTACTTC. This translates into CASSDSTYEQYF.

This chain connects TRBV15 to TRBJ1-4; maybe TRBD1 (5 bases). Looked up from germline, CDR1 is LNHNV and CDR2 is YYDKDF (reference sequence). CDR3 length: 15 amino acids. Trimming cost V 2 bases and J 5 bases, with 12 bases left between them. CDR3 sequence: CATSRQGMSNEKLFF. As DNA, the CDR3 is TGTGCCACCAGCAGACAGGGAATGTCCAATGAAAAACTGTTTTTT.

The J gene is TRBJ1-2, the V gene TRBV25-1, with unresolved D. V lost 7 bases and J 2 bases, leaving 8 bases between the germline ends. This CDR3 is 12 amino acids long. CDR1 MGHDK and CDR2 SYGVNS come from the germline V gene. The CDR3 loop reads CASMVGNYGYTF. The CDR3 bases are TGTGCCAGCATGGTAGGCAACTATGGCTACACCTTC.

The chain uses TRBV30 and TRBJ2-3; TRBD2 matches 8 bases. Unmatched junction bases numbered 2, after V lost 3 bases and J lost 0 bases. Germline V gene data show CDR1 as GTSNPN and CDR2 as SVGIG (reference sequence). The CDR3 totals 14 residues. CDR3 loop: CAWRTSGSTDTQYF. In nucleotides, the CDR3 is TGTGCCTGGAGAACTAGCGGTAGCACAGATACGCAGTATTTT.

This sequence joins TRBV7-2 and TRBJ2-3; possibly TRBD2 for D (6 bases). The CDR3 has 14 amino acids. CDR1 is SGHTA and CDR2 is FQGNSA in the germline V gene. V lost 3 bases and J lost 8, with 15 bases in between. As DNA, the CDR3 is TGTGCCAGCAGCTTCGGAGGGCCAGCCCCTACGCAGTATTTT. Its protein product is CASSFGGPAPTQYF.

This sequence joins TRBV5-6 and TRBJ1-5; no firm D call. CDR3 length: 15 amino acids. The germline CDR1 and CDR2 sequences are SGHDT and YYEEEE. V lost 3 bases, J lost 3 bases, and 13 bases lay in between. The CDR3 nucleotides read TGTGCCAGCAGCTGGGGAGGAGGGTACAATCAGCCCCAGCATTTT. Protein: CASSWGGGYNQPQHF.

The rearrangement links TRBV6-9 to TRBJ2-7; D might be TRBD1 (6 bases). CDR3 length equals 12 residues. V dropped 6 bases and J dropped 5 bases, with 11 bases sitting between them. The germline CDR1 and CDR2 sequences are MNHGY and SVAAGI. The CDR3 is CASRTGFDEQYF. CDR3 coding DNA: TGTGCCAGCAGAACAGGGTTCGACGAGCAGTACTTC.

The CDR3 spells CASSVGGGAVTDTQYF. The CDR3 DNA follows: TGTGCCAGCAGCGTCGGCGGAGGGGCGGTCACAGATACGCAGTATTTT. The rearrangement uses TRBV9 and TRBJ2-3; possibly TRBD2 for D (6 bases). This CDR3 is built from 16 residues. Germline V gene sequence: CDR1 SGDLS, CDR2 YYNGEE. Between the trimmed V and J ends, which lost 2 bases and 2 bases, there was a span of 15 bases.

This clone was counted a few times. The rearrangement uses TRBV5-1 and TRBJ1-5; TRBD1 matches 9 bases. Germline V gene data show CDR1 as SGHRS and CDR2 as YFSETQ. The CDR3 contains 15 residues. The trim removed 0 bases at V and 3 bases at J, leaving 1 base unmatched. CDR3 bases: TGCGCCAGCAGCTTGGGGACAGGGGCCAATCAGCCCCAGCATTTT. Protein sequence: CASSLGTGANQPQHF. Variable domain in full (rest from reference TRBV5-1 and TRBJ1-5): KAGVTQTPRYLIKTRGQQVTLSCSPISGHRSVSWYQQTPGQGLQFLFEYFSETQRNKGNFPGRFSGRQFSNSRSEMNVSTLELGDSALYLCASSLGTGANQPQHFGDGTRLSIL.

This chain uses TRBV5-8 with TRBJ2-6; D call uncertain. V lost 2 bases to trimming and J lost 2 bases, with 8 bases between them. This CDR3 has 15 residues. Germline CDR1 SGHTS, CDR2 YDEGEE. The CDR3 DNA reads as TGTGCCAGCAGCTTACTCTTACCTGGGGCCAACGTCCTGACTTTC. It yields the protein CASSLLLPGANVLTF. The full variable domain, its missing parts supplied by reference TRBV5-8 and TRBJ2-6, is EAGVTQSPTHLIKTRGQQATLRCSPISGHTSVYWYQQALGLGLQFLLWYDEGEERNRGNFPPRFSGRQFPNYSSELNVNALELEDSALYLCASSLLLPGANVLTFGAGSRLTVL.

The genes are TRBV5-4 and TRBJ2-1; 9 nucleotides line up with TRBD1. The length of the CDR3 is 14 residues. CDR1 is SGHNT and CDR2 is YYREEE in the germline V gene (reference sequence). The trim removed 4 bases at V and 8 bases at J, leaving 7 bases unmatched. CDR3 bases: TGTGCCAGCAGCCCGAGACAGGGGGGGCATGAGCAGTTCTTC. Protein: CASSPRQGGHEQFF.

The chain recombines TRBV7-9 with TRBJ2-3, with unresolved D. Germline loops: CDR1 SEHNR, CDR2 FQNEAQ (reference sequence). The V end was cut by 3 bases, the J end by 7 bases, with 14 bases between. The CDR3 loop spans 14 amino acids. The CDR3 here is CASSFSQVMNTQYF. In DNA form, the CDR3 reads TGTGCCAGCAGCTTTTCCCAAGTAATGAATACGCAGTATTTT.

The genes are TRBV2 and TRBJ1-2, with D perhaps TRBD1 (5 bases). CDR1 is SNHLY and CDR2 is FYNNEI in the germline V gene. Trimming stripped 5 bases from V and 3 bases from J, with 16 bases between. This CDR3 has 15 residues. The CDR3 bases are TGTGCCAGCAGTACCTTCCAGACAGCGGACTATGGCTACACCTTC. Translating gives CASSTFQTADYGYTF.